These 19 T cell receptor beta chains share one sample of origin, sequenced in a study of response to subunit inactivated influenza vaccine. TCRdb re-called the RT-PCR reads through MiXCR, storing one row per CDR3 protein. The repertoire consists of about 650,000 distinct CDR3 sequences, with around 15% occurring once and the leading ten covering 6.5% to 8%. Sequences were derived from PBMCs from blood, sampled 14 to 15 days before vaccination. The origin of the receptors is a man aged 50 or older who received an inactivated influenza vaccine.

This clonotype was detected ten times or more. The chain joins TRBV5-1 to TRBJ2-1, with D possibly TRBD1 on 6 matching bases. The ends were cut back, 0 bases at V and 10 bases at J, with 8 bases in the middle. The CDR3 consists of 12 residues. Germline V gene data show CDR1 as SGHRS and CDR2 as YFSETQ. The CDR3: CASSLGTGEQFF. The CDR3, as DNA: TGCGCCAGCAGCTTGGGTACAGGGGAGCAGTTCTTC.

The rearrangement links TRBV7-9 to TRBJ2-5; unclear D gene. The CDR3 has 13 amino acids. The germline V gene encodes CDR1 SEHNR and CDR2 FQNEAQ (reference sequence). Between the trimmed V and J ends, which lost 3 bases and 3 bases, there was a span of 8 bases. As DNA, the CDR3 is TGTGCCAGCAGCTTTTCCATGGAAGAGACCCAGTACTTC. It yields the protein CASSFSMEETQYF.

This clonotype was observed once. V usage is TRBV2 and J usage is TRBJ2-5, with 12 bases aligning to TRBD2. The CDR3 has 16 amino acids. CDR1 is SNHLY and CDR2 is FYNNEI in the germline V gene. V lost 3 bases and J lost 6; bases outside the gene matches: 8. CDR3 coding DNA: TGTGCCAGCAGTGACCCGACTAGCGGGAGTCGCAAGACCCAGTACTTC. This sequence encodes CASSDPTSGSRKTQYF.

V is TRBV29-1 and J is TRBJ2-3; D unresolved. Trimming stripped 5 bases from V and 3 bases from J, with 18 bases between. The CDR3 extends over 15 amino acids. Germline CDR1 and CDR2: SQVTM and ANQGSEA. The CDR3 DNA follows: TGCAGCGTTACTCAAGACTTCCTAGGGACAGATACGCAGTATTTT. It encodes CSVTQDFLGTDTQYF.

Only a few counts were recorded for this clonotype. The chain employs TRBV30 and TRBJ1-1; D is ambiguous. The CDR3 length is 13 residues. V was cut by 2 bases and J by 10 bases, with 17 bases left in between. In germline, CDR1 is GTSNPN, CDR2 SVGIG (reference sequence). CDR3 nucleotides: TGTGCCTGGAGTAGAAACGTTGGCGGTGTAGCTTTCTTT. Protein: CAWSRNVGGVAFF.

This clonotype came up a few times. This chain uses TRBV24-1 with TRBJ2-2; D is uncertain. CDR1 KGHDR and CDR2 SFDVKD come from the germline V gene. This CDR3 spans 12 amino acids. V was clipped by 6 bases and J by 2 bases, with 3 bases between them. The CDR3 nucleotides are TGTGCCACCAGTACAAACACCGGGGAGCTGTTTTTT. Amino acid sequence: CATSTNTGELFF.

The chain joins TRBV20-1 to TRBJ2-7; 9 nucleotides match TRBD2. The CDR3 is made up of 16 amino acids. The germline CDR1 and CDR2 sequences are DFQATT and SNEGSKA (reference sequence). Germline trimming cut 2 bases from V and 5 bases from J; bases unmatched to any gene: 13. The CDR3 DNA reads as TGCAGTGCTAGATCGGGACTAGCTGGGAGAGTAAACGAGCAGTACTTC. As protein: CSARSGLAGRVNEQYF.

A few counts support this clonotype. This chain joins TRBV3-1 and TRBJ2-7; perhaps TRBD2 as D (6 bases). This CDR3 has 18 amino acids. Per germline, CDR1 LGHDT and CDR2 YNNKEL (reference sequence). The V end was cut by 0 bases, the J end by 0 bases, with 18 bases between. The CDR3 coding sequence is TGTGCCAGCAGCCAAGATTGGGTAGGAGGGATCCTCTCCTACGAGCAGTACTTC. Translation: CASSQDWVGGILSYEQYF.

This clonotype was counted many times. This rearrangement joins TRBV29-1 to TRBJ1-1; TRBD1 agrees at 9 bases. This CDR3 spans 15 amino acids. In germline, CDR1 is SQVTM, CDR2 ANQGSEA. V shed 5 bases, J shed 10 bases, and the junction held 17 bases outside the gene matches. The CDR3 region has the DNA TGCAGCGTTCCTGCAGGGGGGACAGGGACCGGAGGAGCTTTCTTT. Protein product: CSVPAGGTGTGGAFF.

This clonotype has ten or more counts. V and J are TRBV12-3 or TRBV12-4 and TRBJ2-7, with D possibly being TRBD2 (5 bases). This CDR3 has 14 residues. V was pared by 1 base and J by 4 bases, with 11 bases between. CDR3 residues: CASSLDGSRYEQYF. CDR3 sequence (DNA): TGTGCCAGCAGTTTAGATGGGAGTCGATACGAGCAGTACTTC.

The chain joins TRBV2 to TRBJ1-1, with a tentative D call TRBD1 (6 bases). This CDR3 spans 14 amino acids. V was pared by 3 bases and J by 4 bases, with 12 bases between. The germline V gene has CDR1 SNHLY and CDR2 FYNNEI. This CDR3 is CASSERGWSTEAFF. CDR3 DNA sequence: TGTGCCAGCAGTGAGAGGGGGTGGAGCACTGAAGCTTTCTTT.

There are a few counts of this clonotype. The chain employs TRBV12-3 or TRBV12-4 and TRBJ2-3, with TRBD2 identical over 10 bases. Trimming removed 6 bases from V and 0 bases from J; junction bases left unmatched: 6. The CDR3 spans 16 residues. CDR3 sequence (DNA): TGTGCCAGCAGCCCCGGACTAGCGGATAGCACAGATACGCAGTATTTT. Translated: CASSPGLADSTDTQYF.

This clonotype turned up a few times. V is TRBV20-1 and J is TRBJ2-5; the D gene could be TRBD1 or TRBD2 (5 bases each). This CDR3 region has 14 residues. V shed 1 base and J shed 5 bases, with 14 bases lying between them. Germline CDR1 is DFQATT and CDR2 is SNEGSKA (reference sequence). The CDR3 region has the DNA TGCAGTGCTAGAGGCAGGGTCGGGGTGGAGACCCAGTACTTC. Residues: CSARGRVGVETQYF.

The rearrangement uses TRBV11-1 and TRBJ2-2, with a weak D call TRBD2 (5 bases). CDR3 length: 18 residues. Germline V gene data show CDR1 as SGHAT and CDR2 as FQDESV (reference sequence). Between the trimmed V and J ends, which lost 1 base and 4 bases, there was a span of 19 bases. The CDR3 loop reads CASSLVGGPSHGTGELFF. In DNA form, the CDR3 reads TGTGCCAGCAGCTTAGTAGGCGGGCCATCGCACGGCACCGGGGAGCTGTTTTTT.

This clonotype was counted between two and nine times. This chain uses TRBV14 with TRBJ2-6; D is uncertain. The CDR3 contains 16 residues. V was clipped by 1 base and J by 2 bases, with 9 bases between them. Germline lookup yields CDR1 SGHDN and CDR2 FVKESK. The CDR3 here is CASSQAFSAGANVLTF. The CDR3 DNA sequence: TGTGCCAGCAGCCAAGCGTTTTCAGCTGGGGCCAACGTCCTGACTTTC.

Only a few counts were recorded for this clonotype. The chain recombines TRBV7-9 with TRBJ2-1; D possibly matches TRBD1 or TRBD2 (5 bases each). Between the trimmed V and J ends, which lost 2 bases and 4 bases, there was a span of 12 bases. The length of the CDR3 is 15 residues. The germline CDR1 and CDR2 sequences are SEHNR and FQNEAQ (reference sequence). CDR3: CASSLNGALYNEQFF. The CDR3 nucleotides are TGTGCCAGCAGCTTAAACGGGGCATTATACAATGAGCAGTTCTTC.

The V gene is TRBV13, the J gene TRBJ2-7, with D perhaps TRBD1 or TRBD2 (5 bases each). There are 18 residues in the CDR3. Germline CDR1 reads PRHDT; CDR2 reads FYEKMQ (reference sequence). The V and J ends lost 4 bases and 4 bases respectively, with 26 bases between them. CDR3 nucleotides: TGTGCCAGCAGCTGGAGGCCGGTTGGGACCGCTTTGTGGTACGAGCAGTACTTC. It is translated as CASSWRPVGTALWYEQYF. Full variable domain (remainder filled in from reference TRBV13 and TRBJ2-7): AAGVIQSPRHLIKEKRETATLKCYPIPRHDTVYWYQQGPGQDPQFLISFYEKMQSDKGSIPDRFSAQQFSDYHSELNMSSLELGDSALYFCASSWRPVGTALWYEQYFGPGTRLTVT.

The rearrangement joins TRBV25-1 to TRBJ2-5; TRBD2 might be the D (6 bases). Between the trimmed V and J ends, which lost 4 bases and 5 bases, there was a span of 17 bases. The germline gives CDR1 MGHDK, CDR2 SYGVNS. The CDR3 covers 15 residues. The CDR3 sequence: CASSGPVGGKETQYF. The CDR3 nucleotides read TGTGCCAGCAGTGGCCCGGTGGGCGGGAAGGAGACCCAGTACTTC.

This clonotype has more than one count but fewer than ten. The V call is TRBV7-2, the J call TRBJ2-3; TRBD2 is a possible D gene (5 bases). CDR3 length: 14 amino acids. The V gene lost 5 bases and the J gene lost 0 bases, with 9 bases spanning the gap. Per the germline V gene, CDR1 is SGHTA and CDR2 is FQGNSA. The CDR3 DNA reads TGTGCCAGCAGCCCGGGGTGGAGCACAGATACGCAGTATTTT. Translating gives CASSPGWSTDTQYF.